This entry lists 22 T cell receptor beta chains sequenced from one sample in a study of blood T cell repertoires in COVID-19. Profiling relied on immunoSEQ multiplex PCR, and the TCRdb table lists in-frame clones only, not all of them. The table lists some 57,000 clones, nearly 90% of them singletons. The specimen sequenced was peripheral blood. These receptors originate from a man aged 60-69 years with acute or convalescent COVID-19.

This rearrangement joins TRBV24-1 to TRBJ1-2; 8 nucleotides align to TRBD1. The CDR3 extends over 14 amino acids. Trimming removed 3 bases from V and 4 bases from J; junction bases left unmatched: 3. The germline V gene has CDR1 KGHDR and CDR2 SFDVKD. CDR3 coding DNA: TGTGCCACCAGTGATCGAACAGGGGGCTATGGCTACACCTTC. It yields the protein CATSDRTGGYGYTF.

This CDR3 is CASSLDDSNSPLHF. CDR3 nucleotides: TGTGCCAGCAGCTTAGATGACAGTAATTCACCCCTCCACTTT. The chain uses TRBV11-2 and TRBJ1-6; D is possibly TRBD1 (5 bases). The CDR3 loop spans 14 amino acids. V lost 0 bases to trimming and J lost 6 bases, with 6 bases between them. Germline values: CDR1 SGHAT, CDR2 FQNNGV.

The genes are TRBV7-8 and TRBJ2-6, with 9 bases matching TRBD1. V gave up 3 bases and J gave up 4 bases; unmatched junction bases: 16. The CDR3 covers 20 residues. Germline loops: CDR1 SGHVS, CDR2 FQNEAQ. This CDR3 reads CASSFITSNRGLSGANVLTF. In nucleotides, the CDR3 is TGTGCCAGCAGCTTTATTACTTCGAACAGGGGGCTCTCCGGGGCCAACGTCCTGACTTTC.

This clone has only a few counts. This chain joins TRBV3-1 (or the pseudogene TRBV3-2) and TRBJ1-2; 11 bases are shared with TRBD1. CDR3 size: 16 residues. CDR1 LGHDT and CDR2 YNNKEL come from the germline V gene (reference sequence). V trimming: 3 bases; J trimming: 3 bases; junction bases outside the gene matches: 6. The CDR3 coding sequence is TGTGCCAGCAGCCACTGGGGACAGGGGGGGGACTATGGCTACACCTTC. Residues: CASSHWGQGGDYGYTF.

The chain recombines TRBV6-5 with TRBJ1-2; TRBD1 matches 8 bases. With 7 bases clipped from V and 3 bases from J, the junction kept 4 bases outside the gene matches. This CDR3 spans 13 amino acids. CDR1 and CDR2 (germline): MNHEY, SVGAGI. CDR3 coding DNA: TGTGCCAGCAATCAGGGGGCAGACTATGGCTACACCTTC. This translates into CASNQGADYGYTF.

The chain uses TRBV7-9 and TRBJ2-3; TRBD2 is a possible D gene (5 bases). The CDR3 sequence is 11 residues long. Germline values: CDR1 SEHNR, CDR2 FQNEAQ (reference sequence). The DNA of the CDR3 is TGTTCAGCGGTGCGCACAGATACGCAGTATTTT. It specifies CSAVRTDTQYF. The full variable domain, with the rest looked up from reference TRBV7-9 and TRBJ2-3, is DTGVSQNPRHKITKRGQNVTFRCDPISEHNRLYWYRQTLGQGPEFLTYFQNEAQLEKSRLLSDRFSAERPKGSFSTLEIQRTEQGDSAMYLCSAVRTDTQYFGPGTRLTVL.

The chain carries TRBV5-3 and TRBJ1-5; 9 bases map to TRBD1. TRBV5-3 counts as an open reading frame of uncertain function. The V gene end was trimmed by 6 bases and the J gene end by 7 bases; junction bases not matched to a gene: 8. The CDR3 loop spans 14 amino acids. The CDR3 is CARTHRGLGQPQHF. CDR3 bases: TGTGCCAGAACCCACAGGGGGCTAGGACAGCCCCAGCATTTT.

The V call is TRBV2, the J call TRBJ2-3; maybe TRBD2 (5 bases). The germline V gene encodes CDR1 SNHLY and CDR2 FYNNEI. There are 14 residues in the CDR3. The V gene lost 4 bases and the J gene lost 2 bases, with 10 bases spanning the gap. This chain's CDR3 is CASSGGLSTDTQYF. Here the CDR3 DNA reads TGTGCCAGCAGTGGAGGACTGTCCACAGATACGCAGTATTTT.

V usage is TRBV6-6 and J usage is TRBJ2-7; D may be TRBD2 (5 bases). Germline V gene sequence: CDR1 MNHNY, CDR2 SVGAGI (reference sequence). Trimming took 2 bases from V and 2 from J, leaving 10 bases between them. This CDR3 contains 14 residues. The CDR3 DNA reads TGTGCCAGCAGTTACGGTGCGGGCCCCTACGAGCAGTACTTC. This translates into CASSYGAGPYEQYF.

The chain carries TRBV19 and TRBJ2-3; D possibly corresponds to TRBD1 (6 bases). Trimming stripped 8 bases from V and 7 bases from J, with 13 bases between. The CDR3 is made up of 12 amino acids. The germline V gene encodes CDR1 LNHDA and CDR2 SQIVND (reference sequence). The CDR3 DNA reads TGTGCCAGTCGAACAGGGATCAATACGCAGTATTTT. It yields the protein CASRTGINTQYF.

This clone has just one count. The chain carries TRBV5-4 and TRBJ1-2; TRBD1 aligns across 8 bases. Trimming took 0 bases from V and 7 from J; bases not matched to a gene: 8. Looked up from germline, CDR1 is SGHNT and CDR2 is YYREEE (reference sequence). This CDR3 is 15 amino acids long. CDR3 DNA: TGTGCCAGCAGCTTGGCCGTCCAGGGGGCAGCTGGCTACACCTTC. This gives the protein CASSLAVQGAAGYTF.

A single count supports this clone. The chain joins TRBV7-8 to TRBJ1-2, with D possibly being TRBD1 (6 bases). Germline CDR1 is SGHVS and CDR2 is FQNEAQ. With 1 base removed from V and 2 bases from J, the gap between germline ends came to 20 bases. The CDR3 sequence is 18 residues long. The CDR3 sequence is CASSLGFRPGEGNYGYTF. In DNA, the CDR3 is TGTGCCAGCAGCTTAGGTTTTAGGCCAGGGGAGGGGAACTATGGCTACACCTTC.

A single count supports this clone. The chain combines TRBV24-1 with TRBJ2-1, with D perhaps TRBD2 (6 bases). Trimming left V 5 bases short and J 0 bases short, with 16 bases between. Per the germline V gene, CDR1 is KGHDR and CDR2 is SFDVKD. CDR3 length: 17 amino acids. This CDR3 is CATSALRGRDSYNEQFF. CDR3 in DNA: TGTGCCACCAGTGCCCTCCGGGGGAGAGACTCCTACAATGAGCAGTTCTTC.

The J gene is TRBJ2-3, the V gene TRBV3-1 (or the pseudogene TRBV3-2); 12 nucleotides align to TRBD2. The CDR3 has 17 amino acids. The trim removed 1 base at V and 6 bases at J, leaving 8 bases unmatched. Germline CDR1 LGHDT, CDR2 YNNKEL (reference sequence). The CDR3 DNA sequence: TGTGCCAGCAGCCAAGGACTAGCGGGGGTGTCGATGGATACGCAGTATTTT. Its translation is CASSQGLAGVSMDTQYF.

The chain employs TRBV13 and TRBJ2-7; 7 bases line up with TRBD1. The CDR3 is 14 amino acids. The germline V gene encodes CDR1 PRHDT and CDR2 FYEKMQ (reference sequence). Trimming cost V 4 bases and J 6 bases; bases outside gene matches: 9. CDR3 in DNA: TGTGCCAGCAGCTCGCCGGGACAGCGAGCCGAGCAGTACTTC. Encoded protein: CASSSPGQRAEQYF.

The rearrangement links TRBV6-2 or TRBV6-3 to TRBJ1-1, with a possible D match to TRBD1 (5 bases). CDR1 is MNHEY, CDR2 SVGEGT, per germline. The CDR3 consists of 13 residues. The V end lost 6 bases, the J end lost 3 bases, and 11 bases lay between the germline ends. The CDR3 DNA reads as TGTGCCAGCAGCCGGGAACAGGACACTGAAGCTTTCTTT. This encodes CASSREQDTEAFF.

V is TRBV18 and J is TRBJ1-1; D not resolved. Germline lookup yields CDR1 KGHSH and CDR2 LQKENI. Trimming pared 6 bases from V and 4 bases from J, leaving 9 bases between. CDR3 size: 12 residues. CDR3 loop: CASSSSGTEAFF. The CDR3 bases are TGTGCCAGCTCCTCCTCGGGCACTGAAGCTTTCTTT.

The gene calls are TRBV12-3 or TRBV12-4 and TRBJ1-1; D might be TRBD1 (6 bases). V was clipped by 3 bases and J by 10 bases, with 9 bases between them. CDR3 length: 11 amino acids. The CDR3 sequence is CASSLGGPAFF. CDR3 DNA: TGTGCCAGCAGTTTGGGGGGGCCAGCTTTCTTT.

V gene TRBV5-6 combines with J gene TRBJ1-6, with D possibly matching TRBD1 (5 bases). Germline lookup yields CDR1 SGHDT and CDR2 YYEEEE. CDR3 length equals 16 residues. Trimming took off 3 bases at V and 5 bases at J, with 15 bases between the two ends. CDR3: CASSSPRTSHNSPLHF. For the CDR3, the DNA is TGTGCCAGCAGCTCGCCCCGGACATCCCATAATTCACCCCTCCACTTT.

The chain is built from TRBV18 and TRBJ2-2, with a weak D call TRBD1 (6 bases). CDR3 size: 18 residues. Trimming pared 1 base from V and 6 bases from J, leaving 21 bases between. CDR1 is KGHSH and CDR2 is LQKENI in the germline V gene. The CDR3 DNA sequence: TGTGCCAGCTCACCACTCCGGGACATAATCACTTATCCCGGGGAGCTGTTTTTT. Protein sequence: CASSPLRDIITYPGELFF.

The chain uses TRBV7-9 and TRBJ1-1, with 8 bases lining up with TRBD1. The ends lost 0 bases at V and 3 bases at J; junction bases unmatched: 3. Germline V gene data show CDR1 as SEHNR and CDR2 as FQNEAQ (reference sequence). The CDR3 length is 15 residues. In DNA, the CDR3 is TGTGCCAGCAGCTTAGCCCAGGGGGCGGACACTGAAGCTTTCTTT. The encoded protein is CASSLAQGADTEAFF. The variable domain in full, with the rest retrieved from reference TRBV7-9 and TRBJ1-1, is DTGVSQNPRHKITKRGQNVTFRCDPISEHNRLYWYRQTLGQGPEFLTYFQNEAQLEKSRLLSDRFSAERPKGSFSTLEIQRTEQGDSAMYLCASSLAQGADTEAFFGQGTRLTVV.

This chain's CDR3 is CASSFAPGQGYGYTF. In nucleotides, the CDR3 is TGCGCCAGCAGCTTCGCGCCGGGACAGGGCTATGGCTACACCTTC. The rearrangement links TRBV5-1 to TRBJ1-2; 9 bases fit TRBD1. The CDR3 totals 15 residues. Germline lookup yields CDR1 SGHRS and CDR2 YFSETQ. V shed 2 bases, J shed 4 bases, and the junction held 6 bases outside the gene matches.